Here is one T cell receptor (beta chain) with its context. This table comes from immunoSEQ multiplex PCR, and its TCRdb copy is limited to in-frame clones, with some not included. The sample holds 45,000 to 50,000 clones, 90% to 95% seen once. These data come from a study of T cell changes during pregnancy in multiple sclerosis. J was trimmed by 3 bases and V by 5 bases; bases with no gene match: 13. The germline V gene has CDR1 SQVTM and CDR2 ANQGSEA. CDR3 length: 15 amino acids. The sample here was CD8+ T cells from peripheral blood mononuclear cells, taken in the first trimester of pregnancy. The TCR was taken from a female donor with multiple sclerosis, enrolled in a pregnancy study. The chain is built from TRBV29-1 and TRBJ2-7; the match to TRBD1 covers 7 bases. The CDR3 loop is CSVWGQKRDYYEQYF. The CDR3 nucleotides are TGCAGCGTTTGGGGACAGAAGCGCGACTACTACGAGCAGTACTTC.